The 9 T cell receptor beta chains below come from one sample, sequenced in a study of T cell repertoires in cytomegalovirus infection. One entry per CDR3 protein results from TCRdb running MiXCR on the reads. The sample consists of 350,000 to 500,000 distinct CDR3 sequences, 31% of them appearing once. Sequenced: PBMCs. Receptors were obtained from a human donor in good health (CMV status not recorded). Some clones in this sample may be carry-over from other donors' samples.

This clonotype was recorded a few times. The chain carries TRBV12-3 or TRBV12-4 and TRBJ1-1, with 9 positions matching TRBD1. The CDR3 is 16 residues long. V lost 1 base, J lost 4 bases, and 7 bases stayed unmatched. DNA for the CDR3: TGTGCCAGCAGTTTAGGCACAGGGGGCGGGTTCACTGAAGCTTTCTTT. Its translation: CASSLGTGGGFTEAFF.

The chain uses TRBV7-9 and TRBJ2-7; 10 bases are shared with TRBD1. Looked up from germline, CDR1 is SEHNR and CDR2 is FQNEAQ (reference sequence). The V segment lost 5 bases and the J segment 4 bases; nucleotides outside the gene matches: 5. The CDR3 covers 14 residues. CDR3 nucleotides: TGTGCCAGCAGCAGCGGGACAGGGGATTACGAGCAGTACTTC. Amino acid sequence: CASSSGTGDYEQYF.

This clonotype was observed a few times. The CDR3, as DNA: TGTGCCAGTAGTATAGGAAACAGGGGGCGCGAGTTGGCTGAAGCTTTCTTT. Translating gives CASSIGNRGRELAEAFF. The chain joins TRBV19 to TRBJ1-1; the match to TRBD1 covers 9 bases. The CDR3 is made up of 17 amino acids. V trimming: 1 base; J trimming: 6 bases; junction bases outside the gene matches: 12. The V gene's germline CDR1 is LNHDA and CDR2 SQIVND (reference sequence).

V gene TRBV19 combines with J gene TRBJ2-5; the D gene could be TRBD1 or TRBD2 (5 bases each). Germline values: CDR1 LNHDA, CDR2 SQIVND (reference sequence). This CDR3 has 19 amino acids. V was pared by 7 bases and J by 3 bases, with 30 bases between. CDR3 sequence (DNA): TGTGCCAGTACCATGGGGGAGACTCAGGTGGGCCTTCGTAAAGAGACCCAGTACTTC. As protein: CASTMGETQVGLRKETQYF.

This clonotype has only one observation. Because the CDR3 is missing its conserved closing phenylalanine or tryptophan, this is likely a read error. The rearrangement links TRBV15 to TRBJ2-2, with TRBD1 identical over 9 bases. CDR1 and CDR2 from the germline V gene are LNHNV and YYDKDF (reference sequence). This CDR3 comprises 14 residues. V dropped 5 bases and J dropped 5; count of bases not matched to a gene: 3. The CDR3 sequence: CATSEQGATGELFL. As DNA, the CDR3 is TGTGCCACCAGCGAACAGGGGGCGACCGGGGAGCTGTTTTTG.

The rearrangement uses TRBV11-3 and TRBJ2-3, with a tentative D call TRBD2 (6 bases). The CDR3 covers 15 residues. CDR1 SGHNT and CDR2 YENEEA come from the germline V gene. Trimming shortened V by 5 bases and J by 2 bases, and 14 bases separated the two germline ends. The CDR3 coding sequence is TGTGCCAGCAGCCCAAGCGGGTACGACACAGATACGCAGTATTTT. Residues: CASSPSGYDTDTQYF. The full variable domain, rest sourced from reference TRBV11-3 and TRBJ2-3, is EAGVVQSPRYKIIEKKQPVAFWCNPISGHNTLYWYLQNLGQGPELLIRYENEEAVDDSQLPKDRFSAERLKGVDSTLKIQPAELGDSAVYLCASSPSGYDTDTQYFGPGTRLTVL.

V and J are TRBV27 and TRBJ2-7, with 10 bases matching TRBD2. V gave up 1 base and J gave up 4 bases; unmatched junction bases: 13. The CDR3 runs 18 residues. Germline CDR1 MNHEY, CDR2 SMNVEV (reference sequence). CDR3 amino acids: CASSLFPQKAGGMYEQYF. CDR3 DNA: TGTGCCAGCAGTTTATTCCCCCAAAAAGCGGGGGGGATGTACGAGCAGTACTTC.

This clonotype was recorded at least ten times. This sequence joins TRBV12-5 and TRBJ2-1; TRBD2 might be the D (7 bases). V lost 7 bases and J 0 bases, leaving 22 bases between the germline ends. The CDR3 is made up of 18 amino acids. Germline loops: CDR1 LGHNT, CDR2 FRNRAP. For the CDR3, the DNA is TGTGCTAGTGCCCCACGGGGGGCCTTATCCAGCTCCTACAATGAGCAGTTCTTC. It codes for CASAPRGALSSSYNEQFF.

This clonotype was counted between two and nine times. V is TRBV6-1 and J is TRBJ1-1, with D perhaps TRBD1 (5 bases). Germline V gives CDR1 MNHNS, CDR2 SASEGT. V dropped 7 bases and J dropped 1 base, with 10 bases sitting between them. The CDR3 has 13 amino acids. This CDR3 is CASKLTGNTEAFF. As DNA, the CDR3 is TGTGCCAGCAAGCTTACAGGGAACACTGAAGCTTTCTTT.